Each of the 12 T cell receptor beta chains below was sequenced from the same sample in a study of CD4 and CD8 cells across lung adenocarcinoma regions. TCRdb re-derived calls from the PCR reads in MiXCR, one entry per CDR3 protein. The profile shows tens of thousands of distinct CDR3 sequences, approximately 50% of them singletons. Sample: CD8+ T cells from the center of a lung tumor. Receptor source: a female donor with lung adenocarcinoma. The CD4 and CD8 labels of this study may be unreliable.

The CDR3 here is CASSPGTGWEETQYF. CDR3 coding DNA: TGTGCCAGCAGTCCCGGGACAGGATGGGAGGAGACCCAGTACTTC. The chain carries TRBV25-1 and TRBJ2-1; 8 positions match TRBD1. The better agreement between TRBJ2-5 and the DNA end casts doubt on the J call. The CDR3 sequence is 15 residues long. Germline V CDR1 and CDR2: MGHDK, SYGVNS.

As regards this clonotype: An end of the junction does not agree with germline; a read error may underlie this. The CDR3 spells CASWRGPEVDMQYF. DNA of the CDR3: TGTGCCAGCTGGAGGGGACCAGAGGTAGACATGCAGTATTTC. The chain couples TRBV6-1 to TRBJ2-3, with a tentative D call TRBD2 (6 bases). CDR3 size: 14 residues. Germline V lookup: CDR1 MNHNS, CDR2 SASEGT.

This clonotype was recorded at least ten times. The junction differs from germline at one of its ends, possibly a read error. The V call is TRBV6-2 or TRBV6-3, the J call TRBJ2-1; 12 nucleotides align to TRBD2. The CDR3 runs to 13 residues. CDR1 is MNHEY, CDR2 SVGEGT, per germline. CDR3 coding DNA: TGTGCCGGCAGACTAGCGGGAGCCAATGAGCAGTTCTTC. Residues: CAGRLAGANEQFF.

With regard to this clonotype: One end of the junction does not line up with germline, which may come from a read error. This chain connects TRBV11-1 to TRBJ2-4; D remains unclear. In germline, CDR1 is SGHAT, CDR2 FQDESV (reference sequence). This CDR3 comprises 11 residues. DNA of the CDR3: TGTGCGAGCAGCGCCAAAAATACGCAGTATTTC. Translation gives CASSAKNTQYF.

CDR3 in amino acids: CASSYGSLVSGNEQFF. The CDR3 DNA reads as TGTGCCAGCAGTTACGGTTCACTAGTATCGGGCAATGAGCAGTTCTTC. The gene calls are TRBV6-5 and TRBJ2-1, with a weak D call TRBD2 (5 bases). The length of the CDR3 is 16 residues. The germline V and J ends were trimmed by 2 bases and 6 bases, with 17 bases remaining between them. Germline V gene lookup returns CDR1 MNHEY and CDR2 SVGAGI.

Concerning this clonotype itself: At one end the junction does not follow the germline gene, possibly because of a read error. This chain links TRBV6-4 with TRBJ2-6, with 9 positions matching TRBD2. The J call may be mistaken, given a closer DNA end match to TRBJ2-7. Germline V gene lookup returns CDR1 MRHNA and CDR2 SNTAGT. CDR3 size: 19 residues. The CDR3 DNA reads as TGTGCCAGCAGGGACTCCGAGGGGCGGGGGGGCCGTGGCCCAGATACGCAGTACTTC. Translated, it gives CASRDSEGRGGRGPDTQYF.

This clonotype was detected only a few times. V usage is TRBV4-1 and J usage is TRBJ2-5; a possible D gene is TRBD1 (6 bases). Gene TRBJ2-7 matches the end of the DNA better, so the J call may be wrong. The CDR3 has 15 amino acids. The V gene's germline CDR1 is MGHRA and CDR2 YSYEKL. CDR3 nucleotide sequence: TGCGCCAGCAGCCTCCAACCCAGGGGAGAGGACGAGCAGTACTTC. Protein product: CASSLQPRGEDEQYF.

The chain employs TRBV10-1 and TRBJ2-5; no clear D gene. TRBJ2-7 explains the end of the DNA better; the J call may be wrong. Germline CDR1 and CDR2: WNHNN and SYGVQD (reference sequence). The CDR3 consists of 12 residues. The CDR3 protein is CASSGGTYEQYF. The CDR3 bases are TGCGCCAGCTCCGGCGGAACCTACGAGCAGTACTTC.

Concerning this clonotype: At one end, the junction sequence differs from germline, possibly due to a read error. The rearrangement links TRBV27 to TRBJ2-3, with 7 bases that match TRBD2. In germline, CDR1 is MNHEY, CDR2 SMNVEV (reference sequence). The CDR3 has 15 residues. Written as DNA, the CDR3 is TGTGCCAGGGGGCAGCGGGGAGGACACCCAGATACGCAGTATTTC. The encoded protein is CARGQRGGHPDTQYF.

This clonotype is large in the sample. The chain uses TRBV12-3 or TRBV12-4 and TRBJ2-1, with D perhaps matching TRBD1 (6 bases). The length of the CDR3 is 15 residues. V lost 6 bases, J lost 4 bases, and 16 bases lay in between. The CDR3 region is CASSSSGTKYNEQFF. The CDR3 DNA reads TGTGCCAGCAGCTCATCGGGGACAAAATACAATGAGCAGTTCTTC.

In its sample, this clonotype was seen many times. This chain joins TRBV5-1 and TRBJ2-1; no clear D. CDR3 length: 14 amino acids. The germline V and J ends were trimmed by 0 bases and 5 bases, with 9 bases remaining between them. CDR1 and CDR2 from the germline V gene are SGHRS and YFSETQ. The CDR3 region has the DNA TGCGCCAGCAGCTTGGGGCCAGCCAACAATGAGCAGTTCTTC. This sequence encodes CASSLGPANNEQFF.

A remark on this clonotype: A junction boundary mismatches the germline segment, possibly from a read error. V and J are TRBV27 and TRBJ2-3; D uncertain. CDR3 size: 11 residues. CDR1 and CDR2 from the germline V gene are MNHEY and SMNVEV (reference sequence). CDR3 sequence (DNA): TGTGGCAGCCGTGATCAAGAGACCCAGTACTTT. Amino acids: CGSRDQETQYF.